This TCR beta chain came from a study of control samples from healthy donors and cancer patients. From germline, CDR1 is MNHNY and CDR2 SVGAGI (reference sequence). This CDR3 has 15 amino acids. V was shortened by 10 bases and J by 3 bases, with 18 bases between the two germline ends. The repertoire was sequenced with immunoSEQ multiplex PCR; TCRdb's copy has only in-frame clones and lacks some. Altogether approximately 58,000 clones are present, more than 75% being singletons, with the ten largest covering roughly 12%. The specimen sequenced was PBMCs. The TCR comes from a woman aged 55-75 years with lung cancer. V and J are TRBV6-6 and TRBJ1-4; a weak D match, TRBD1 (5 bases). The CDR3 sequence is CATARSGGSNEKLFF. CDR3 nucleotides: TGTGCCACCGCGAGGTCGGGGGGATCTAATGAAAAACTGTTTTTT.